This TCR beta chain was sequenced for a study of T cell repertoires in cytomegalovirus infection. Study findings and constraints: CMV-specific HLA-C-restricted TCR beta clonotypes dominated the ex vivo response.

About this clonotype itself: Its target is unknown.

TCRdb redid the calling of the reads with MiXCR, one entry per CDR3 protein. Of some 700,000 distinct CDR3 sequences in the sample, approximately 40% are singletons; the top ten hold around 2.8%. Trimming shortened V by 4 bases and J by 5 bases, and 11 bases separated the two germline ends. The CDR3 has 13 residues. The germline CDR1 and CDR2 sequences are MNHNS and SASEGT. The source material was PBMCs. The genes are TRBV6-1 and TRBJ1-2; D is uncertain. This clonotype originated in a human donor in good health (CMV status not recorded). Some clones in this sample may be carry-over from other donors' samples. The CDR3 DNA reads TGTGCCAGCAGTGTAGATTTACCTTATGGCTACACCTTC. Translation gives CASSVDLPYGYTF.